The present entry profiles one T cell receptor (beta chain) with its context. Antigen unknown. The data belong to a study of circulating and synovial CD4+ cells in juvenile arthritis. V was cut by 0 bases and J by 4 bases, with 11 bases left in between. Germline V lookup: CDR1 SGHNT, CDR2 YYREEE (reference sequence). This CDR3 is 14 amino acids long. The method was immunoSEQ multiplex PCR; TCRdb's version includes in-frame clones alone and lacks a portion of them. The sample holds about 2,500 clones, roughly 90% seen once. Less than 10 mL of blood per patient was used. General study points: These blood cells shared more CDR3 sequences with synovium than bulk blood.

The sample comprised HLA-DR+ CD4+ T cells from blood. The subset was: circulating pathogenic-like lymphocytes, sorted as HLA-DR+CD14-CD3+CD4+CD25low/- blood T cells. This clonotype was sampled from a human donor with juvenile idiopathic arthritis. V is TRBV5-4 and J is TRBJ2-7; D possibly corresponds to TRBD1 (5 bases). CDR3 protein: CASSLGARDYEQYF. CDR3 DNA: TGTGCCAGCAGCTTGGGGGCCAGGGATTACGAGCAGTACTTC.